The subject of this entry is one T cell receptor (beta chain). This sample was included in a study of blood T cell repertoires in COVID-19. Across the whole study: Sites in the United States, Italy and Spain provided acute and convalescent COVID-19 samples. Sample material is recorded as cDNA or gDNA derived from T cells, B-cell-depleted T cells, or PBMCs.

CDR1 is MDHEN, CDR2 SYDVKM, per germline. CDR3 size: 12 residues. V was pared by 3 bases and J by 7 bases, with 9 bases between. Methods used by the authors: Amplified reference gene primers provided the basis for estimating nucleated cell counts. Libraries were prepared by immunoSEQ multiplex PCR; TCRdb keeps only in-frame clonotypes and omits some of them. V and J calls and clone size follow that table, whereas D and trimming were derived from the DNA. In the table there are about 170,000 clones, 88% of which are singletons. The rearrangement uses TRBV28 and TRBJ1-2; D unclear. This clonotype originated in a man aged 50-59 years who had recovered from COVID-19. Material for sequencing was peripheral blood. This CDR3 is CASSFYFGGYTF. CDR3 bases: TGTGCCAGCAGTTTTTATTTCGGTGGCTACACCTTC.